This T cell receptor (beta chain) comes out of a study of blood T cells in healthy people across ages. Study-wide findings and caveats: Long-lived and aged donors differed, with more naive CD4+ cells and higher diversity in the long-lived.

Note on this clonotype: Its specificity is unknown.

The total RNA that was extracted per sample amounted to at least 5 micrograms. Combining a sample-barcoded 5' primer with a J-beta primer mix, a second PCR ran for about 7 to 11 cycles. TCRdb analysed the 5' RACE reads with MiXCR anew, one entry per CDR3 protein. The table shows hundreds of thousands of distinct CDR3 sequences, with roughly 20% occurring only once. CDR1 DFQATT and CDR2 SNEGSKA come from the germline V gene (reference sequence). This CDR3 spans 11 amino acids. The V end was cut by 0 bases, the J end by 8 bases, with 6 bases between. The sequencing input was blood. The J gene is TRBJ2-3, the V gene TRBV20-1, with D perhaps matching TRBD1 (6 bases). The TCR was taken from a man in his sixties or seventies in good health. The CDR3, as DNA: TGCAGTGCTAGAGACAGGGGTACGCAGTATTTT. Protein sequence: CSARDRGTQYF.